This T cell receptor beta chain was sequenced in a study of vaccination and CD4 T cells after COVID-19. Indicated treatment: roughly nine-day PBMC culture with coronavirus spike peptide pools or control peptides (ViraFEST assay). The unexposed donor's CD4+ T cells were collected before the COVID-19 pandemic (2011-2018). Fresh IL-2 medium was used to replace half of the medium on days 3 and 7. Testing used SARS-CoV-2 S/N and four cold-coronavirus spikes on unexposed-donor CD4+ T cells, cells permitting. Regarding this clonotype: Its antigen remains unknown. An end of the junction differs from the germline gene, which may be a read error.

This CDR3 is built from 17 residues. Germline V CDR1 and CDR2: SGHNT, YYREEE (reference sequence). The Oncomine TCR Beta short-read assay sequenced DNA from cultured CD4+ T cells. TCRdb called the PCR reads again in MiXCR, with one record for every CDR3 protein. Of around 4,000 distinct CDR3 sequences in the sample, roughly 63% were seen once. This sequence joins TRBV5-4 and TRBJ2-2; 12 bases are a match to TRBD1. The sequenced sample was CD4+ T cells from blood, cultured in vitro. This TCR was sampled from a human donor in good health. Here the CDR3 DNA reads TGTGCCACCAGCCCCGGGACAGGGGGCCCGAGAACCGGGGAGCTGTTTTTT. Translated: CATSPGTGGPRTGELFF.